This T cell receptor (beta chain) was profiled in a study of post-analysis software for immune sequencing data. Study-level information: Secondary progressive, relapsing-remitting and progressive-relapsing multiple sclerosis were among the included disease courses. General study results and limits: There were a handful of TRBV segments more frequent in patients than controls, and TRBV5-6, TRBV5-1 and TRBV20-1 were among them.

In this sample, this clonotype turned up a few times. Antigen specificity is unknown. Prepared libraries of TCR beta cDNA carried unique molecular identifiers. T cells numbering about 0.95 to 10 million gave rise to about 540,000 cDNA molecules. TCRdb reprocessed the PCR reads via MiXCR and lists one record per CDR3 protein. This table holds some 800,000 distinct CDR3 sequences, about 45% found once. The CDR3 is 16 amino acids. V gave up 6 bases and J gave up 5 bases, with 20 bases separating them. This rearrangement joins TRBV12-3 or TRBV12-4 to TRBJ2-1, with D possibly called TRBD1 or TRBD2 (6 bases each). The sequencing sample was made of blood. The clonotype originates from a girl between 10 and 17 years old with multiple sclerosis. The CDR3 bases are TGTGCCAGCAGGCTAGGAGGGGGTTCCCTCCACAATGAGCAGTTCTTC. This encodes CASRLGGGSLHNEQFF.